Presented here are 25 T cell receptor beta chains from one specimen sequenced in a study of cytomegalovirus exposure and HLA in healthy donors. It was with 60 Vbeta and 13 Jbeta primers that the PCR ran. Assay: immunoSEQ multiplex PCR; the TCRdb copy retains only in-frame clones and omits some. The table has 100,000 or so clones, 74% seen once. The material sequenced was PBMCs. All receptors come from a human donor in good health.

This clone was counted once. This sequence joins TRBV7-6 and TRBJ2-2, with TRBD1 identical over 8 bases. Germline V CDR1 and CDR2: SGHVS, FNYEAQ. The CDR3 has 15 amino acids. V was clipped by 2 bases and J by 7 bases; unmatched bases: 6. CDR3 DNA sequence: TGTGCCAGCAGCTTATACGGCAGGGGGCTCGGGGAGCTGTTTTTT. It codes for CASSLYGRGLGELFF.

Regarding this clone: At the DNA level, this CDR3 is encoded by other sequences in the same sample as well. The chain has TRBV6-6 and TRBJ2-7; 8 nucleotides align to TRBD1. The CDR3 totals 14 residues. V shed 5 bases and J 4 bases; nucleotides not matched to a gene: 7. The germline V gene has CDR1 MNHNY and CDR2 SVGAGI (reference sequence). DNA of the CDR3: TGTGCCAGCAGTCCCGGGACAGGCTTATACGAGCAGTACTTC. Its translation: CASSPGTGLYEQYF.

This chain uses TRBV5-4 with TRBJ1-4; the D is unclear. This CDR3 contains 15 residues. The germline V gene has CDR1 SGHNT and CDR2 YYREEE (reference sequence). Deletions cut 3 bases from V and 5 bases from J, with 14 bases between. The CDR3: CASSSRSEANEKLFF. In DNA form, the CDR3 reads TGTGCCAGCAGCTCTCGTTCAGAGGCAAATGAAAAACTGTTTTTT.

This clone appeared once. This chain links TRBV9 with TRBJ2-3, with 9 bases fitting TRBD2. The germline gives CDR1 SGDLS, CDR2 YYNGEE. Losses at the gene ends were 0 bases for V and 0 bases for J; bases not matched to a gene: 2. The CDR3 totals 16 residues. The CDR3 loop reads CASSVASGTSTDTQYF. The CDR3 nucleotides read TGTGCCAGCAGCGTAGCTAGCGGGACTAGCACAGATACGCAGTATTTT.

The chain uses TRBV6-5 and TRBJ2-2; the D is unclear. V lost 5 bases and J 6 bases, leaving 10 bases between the germline ends. CDR3 length equals 13 residues. Germline V lookup: CDR1 MNHEY, CDR2 SVGAGI. CDR3 nucleotides: TGTGCCAGCAGTCAAAGTCGGTCCGGGGAGCTGTTTTTT. Encoded protein: CASSQSRSGELFF.

This clone is medium-sized by share. The chain recombines TRBV6-1 with TRBJ2-6; tentatively, D is TRBD1 (6 bases). Germline-derived CDR1 and CDR2 are MNHNS and SASEGT. The CDR3 length is 15 residues. Trimming took 5 bases from V and 2 from J, leaving 10 bases between them. In DNA, the CDR3 is TGTGCCAGCAGTCCACAGGGTACTGGGGCCAACGTCCTGACTTTC. Protein: CASSPQGTGANVLTF.

The V and J genes are TRBV30 and TRBJ2-1, with D tentatively TRBD2 (5 bases). CDR1 and CDR2 from the germline V gene are GTSNPN and SVGIG (reference sequence). CDR3 length: 13 amino acids. Trimming removed 2 bases from V and 5 bases from J, with 10 bases in between. The CDR3 region has the DNA TGTGCCTGGAGTCCCGGACTGAACAATGAGCAGTTCTTC. Encoded protein: CAWSPGLNNEQFF.

This chain links TRBV29-1 with TRBJ2-7; 9 positions match TRBD2. The CDR3 runs to 10 residues. Germline V CDR1 and CDR2: SQVTM, ANQGSEA. DNA of the CDR3: TGCGGAGCGGGGGGTAGCGAGCAGTACTTC. Translation: CGAGGSEQYF.

This clone has a handful of counts. The gene calls are TRBV4-3 and TRBJ1-2; TRBD1 is a possible D gene (6 bases). The germline V gene encodes CDR1 LGHNA and CDR2 YSLEER. Trimming removed 0 bases at V and 4 bases at J, with 9 bases between. The CDR3 has 14 residues. In nucleotides, the CDR3 is TGCGCCAGCAGCCAAGAACGGACAGCCTATGGCTACACCTTC. As protein: CASSQERTAYGYTF.

This clone was seen more than once but under ten times. The genes are TRBV6-6 and TRBJ2-7; the D gene is possibly TRBD2 (6 bases). The germline V gene encodes CDR1 MNHNY and CDR2 SVGAGI (reference sequence). The CDR3 sequence is 15 residues long. The V end lost 6 bases, the J end lost 0 bases, and 15 bases lay between the germline ends. The CDR3 is CASRKGRENSYEQYF. In nucleotides, the CDR3 is TGTGCCAGCAGGAAGGGACGGGAGAACTCCTACGAGCAGTACTTC.

This chain joins TRBV7-2 and TRBJ2-7, with TRBD2 as a possible D gene (5 bases). Germline V gene data show CDR1 as SGHTA and CDR2 as FQGNSA. Trimming cost V 1 base and J 9 bases, with 16 bases left between them. This CDR3 is 14 amino acids long. Written as DNA, the CDR3 is TGTGCCAGCAGCTTAGGGACGGGGTCCGTTGTGCAGTACTTC. It is translated as CASSLGTGSVVQYF. Looking up the rest from reference TRBV7-2 and TRBJ2-7 gives the full variable domain: GAGVSQSPSNKVTEKGKDVELRCDPISGHTALYWYRQSLGQGLEFLIYFQGNSAPDKSGLPSDRFSAERTGGSVSTLTIQRTQQEDSAVYLCASSLGTGSVVQYFGPGTRLTVT.

The chain recombines TRBV4-1 with TRBJ1-2, with D hard to call. V was trimmed by 1 base and J by 0 bases, leaving 6 bases between them. Germline CDR1 and CDR2: MGHRA and YSYEKL. The CDR3 is 14 residues long. In DNA, the CDR3 is TGCGCCAGCAGCCAAGGGCAGACTAACTATGGCTACACCTTC. Translation gives CASSQGQTNYGYTF.

This chain links TRBV28 with TRBJ1-4; weak D call: TRBD1 (5 bases). The length of the CDR3 is 16 residues. The V end was cut by 5 bases, the J end by 0 bases, with 13 bases between. CDR1 and CDR2 from the germline V gene are MDHEN and SYDVKM. The chain's CDR3 is CASSGLTVTTNEKLFF. The CDR3 DNA follows: TGTGCCAGCAGTGGGCTGACAGTAACAACTAATGAAAAACTGTTTTTT.

The chain combines TRBV28 with TRBJ2-5, with 7 bases aligning to TRBD1. TRBJ2-7 explains the end of the DNA better; the J call may be wrong. Germline values: CDR1 MDHEN, CDR2 SYDVKM. The CDR3 consists of 14 residues. CDR3 loop: CASSAGDSSYEQYF. CDR3 coding DNA: TGTGCCAGCAGTGCAGGGGACAGCTCCTACGAGCAGTACTTC.

The chain has TRBV5-1 and TRBJ2-7, with 10 bases aligning to TRBD2. V lost 0 bases and J lost 2; bases outside the gene matches: 5. The CDR3 runs 16 residues. Looked up from germline, CDR1 is SGHRS and CDR2 is YFSETQ. The CDR3 DNA is TGCGCCAGCAGCTTGGATCCGGGACTAGCGACCTACGAGCAGTACTTC. Protein sequence: CASSLDPGLATYEQYF.

The chain recombines TRBV5-4 with TRBJ1-1; 10 bases line up with TRBD1. J gave up 1 base and V 0 bases, and 6 bases lay outside the gene matches. From germline, CDR1 is SGHNT and CDR2 YYREEE (reference sequence). This CDR3 has 17 residues. The CDR3: CASSLAGGDRGNTEAFF. The CDR3 DNA reads as TGTGCCAGCAGCTTGGCCGGCGGGGACAGGGGGAACACTGAAGCTTTCTTT.

The chain is built from TRBV11-2 and TRBJ1-5; D perhaps matches TRBD1 (6 bases). Trimming pared 5 bases from V and 3 bases from J, leaving 14 bases between. This CDR3 is built from 15 residues. CDR1 and CDR2 (germline): SGHAT, FQNNGV. DNA of the CDR3: TGTGCCAGCAGCCCTGGACAGCTCAACAATCAGCCCCAGCATTTT. This encodes CASSPGQLNNQPQHF.

The chain recombines TRBV1 with TRBJ1-2; the table names TRBD1, a call not compared with the DNA. TRBV1 represents a pseudogene. The CDR3 runs 17 residues. In DNA form, the CDR3 reads TGCACCAGCAGCCAAGATCGGGACAGGGGGCGCGGCTATGGCTACACCTTC. This codes for CTSSQDRDRGRGYGYTF.

This clone has a single count. J is TRBJ2-5 and V is TRBV5-1; 7 bases map to TRBD1. This CDR3 is built from 17 residues. Trimming at V came to 0 bases and at J to 5 bases, leaving 13 bases not matched to a gene. CDR1 is SGHRS, CDR2 YFSETQ, per germline. CDR3 sequence: CASSLAPPGTRGETQYF. CDR3 sequence (DNA): TGCGCCAGCAGCTTGGCCCCCCCGGGGACCAGGGGGGAGACCCAGTACTTC.

CDR3 region: CASIPSTGGVGYTF. CDR3 coding DNA: TGTGCCAGCATTCCCTCGACAGGGGGCGTTGGCTACACCTTC. The chain couples TRBV6-5 to TRBJ1-2; 10 bases align to TRBD1. This CDR3 is built from 14 residues. Germline V gives CDR1 MNHEY, CDR2 SVGAGI. The J segment lost 7 bases and the V segment lost 7 bases, leaving 9 bases of the junction unmatched.

This clone appeared once. The chain has TRBV11-2 and TRBJ2-3, with 10 nucleotides matching TRBD2. The CDR3 has 17 amino acids. CDR1 is SGHAT, CDR2 FQNNGV, per germline. After removal of 2 bases from V and 3 bases from J, the junction contained 8 bases not matched to a gene. This chain's CDR3 is CASSLLAGVGNTDTQYF. The CDR3 nucleotides read TGTGCCAGCAGCTTACTAGCGGGAGTGGGGAATACAGATACGCAGTATTTT.

This clone was seen only once. The chain employs TRBV9 and TRBJ1-1, with D possibly matching TRBD1 (6 bases). Germline CDR1 is SGDLS and CDR2 is YYNGEE. This CDR3 region has 15 residues. V dropped 0 bases and J dropped 5 bases, with 14 bases sitting between them. The CDR3 sequence: CASSVEARGSTEAFF. CDR3 DNA: TGTGCCAGCAGCGTAGAGGCCAGGGGCTCAACTGAAGCTTTCTTT.

V usage is TRBV19 and J usage is TRBJ1-1; unclear D gene. Trimming shortened V by 4 bases and J by 5 bases, and 11 bases separated the two germline ends. This CDR3 spans 13 amino acids. Germline V CDR1 and CDR2: LNHDA, SQIVND (reference sequence). The CDR3 loop reads CASSTLTGTEAFF. The CDR3 DNA follows: TGTGCCAGTAGTACCTTGACGGGGACTGAAGCTTTCTTT.

This sequence joins TRBV7-9 and TRBJ1-1; a weak D match, TRBD1 (6 bases). The CDR3 loop spans 14 amino acids. Germline V gene sequence: CDR1 SEHNR, CDR2 FQNEAQ (reference sequence). Between the trimmed V and J ends, which lost 6 bases and 1 base, there was a span of 12 bases. CDR3 residues: CASRQGLPNTEAFF. In DNA, the CDR3 is TGTGCCAGCAGACAGGGACTACCGAACACTGAAGCTTTCTTT.

The gene calls are TRBV15 and TRBJ2-7, with D tentatively TRBD1 (5 bases). CDR3 length: 11 residues. Germline values: CDR1 LNHNV, CDR2 YYDKDF (reference sequence). Trimming removed 3 bases from V and 6 bases from J, with 6 bases in between. CDR3 amino acids: CATSRGLEQYF. The CDR3 nucleotides read TGTGCCACCAGCAGGGGGCTCGAGCAGTACTTC. The full variable domain, rest sourced from reference TRBV15 and TRBJ2-7, is DAMVIQNPRYQVTQFGKPVTLSCSQTLNHNVMYWYQQKSSQAPKLLFHYYDKDFNNEADTPDNFQSRRPNTSFCFLDIRSPGLGDTAMYLCATSRGLEQYFGPGTRLTVT.